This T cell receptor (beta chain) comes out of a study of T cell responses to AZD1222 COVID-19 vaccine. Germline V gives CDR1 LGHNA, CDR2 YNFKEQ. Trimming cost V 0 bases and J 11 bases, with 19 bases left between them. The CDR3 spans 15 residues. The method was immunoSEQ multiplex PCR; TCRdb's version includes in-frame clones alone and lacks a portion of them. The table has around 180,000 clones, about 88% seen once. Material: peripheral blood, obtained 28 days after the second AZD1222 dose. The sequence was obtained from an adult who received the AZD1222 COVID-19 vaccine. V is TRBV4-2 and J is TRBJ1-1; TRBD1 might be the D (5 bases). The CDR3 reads CASSQDVSVSRGAFF. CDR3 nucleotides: TGTGCCAGCAGCCAAGATGTCTCGGTTTCCCGGGGGGCTTTCTTT.